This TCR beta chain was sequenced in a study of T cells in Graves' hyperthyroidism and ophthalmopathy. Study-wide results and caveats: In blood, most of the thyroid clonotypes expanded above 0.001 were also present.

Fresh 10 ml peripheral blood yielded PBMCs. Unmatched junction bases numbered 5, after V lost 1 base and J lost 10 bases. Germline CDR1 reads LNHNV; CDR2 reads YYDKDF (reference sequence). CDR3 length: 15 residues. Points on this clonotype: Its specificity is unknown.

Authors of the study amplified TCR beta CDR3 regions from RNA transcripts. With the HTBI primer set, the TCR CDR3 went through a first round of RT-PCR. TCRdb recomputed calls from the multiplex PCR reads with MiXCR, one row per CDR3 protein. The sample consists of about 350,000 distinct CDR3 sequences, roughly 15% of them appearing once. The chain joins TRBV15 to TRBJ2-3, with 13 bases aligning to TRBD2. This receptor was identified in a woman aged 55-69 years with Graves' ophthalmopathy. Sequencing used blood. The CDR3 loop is CATSRGGTSGIAQYF. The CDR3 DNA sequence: TGTGCCACCAGCAGAGGGGGGACTAGCGGGATTGCGCAGTATTTT.